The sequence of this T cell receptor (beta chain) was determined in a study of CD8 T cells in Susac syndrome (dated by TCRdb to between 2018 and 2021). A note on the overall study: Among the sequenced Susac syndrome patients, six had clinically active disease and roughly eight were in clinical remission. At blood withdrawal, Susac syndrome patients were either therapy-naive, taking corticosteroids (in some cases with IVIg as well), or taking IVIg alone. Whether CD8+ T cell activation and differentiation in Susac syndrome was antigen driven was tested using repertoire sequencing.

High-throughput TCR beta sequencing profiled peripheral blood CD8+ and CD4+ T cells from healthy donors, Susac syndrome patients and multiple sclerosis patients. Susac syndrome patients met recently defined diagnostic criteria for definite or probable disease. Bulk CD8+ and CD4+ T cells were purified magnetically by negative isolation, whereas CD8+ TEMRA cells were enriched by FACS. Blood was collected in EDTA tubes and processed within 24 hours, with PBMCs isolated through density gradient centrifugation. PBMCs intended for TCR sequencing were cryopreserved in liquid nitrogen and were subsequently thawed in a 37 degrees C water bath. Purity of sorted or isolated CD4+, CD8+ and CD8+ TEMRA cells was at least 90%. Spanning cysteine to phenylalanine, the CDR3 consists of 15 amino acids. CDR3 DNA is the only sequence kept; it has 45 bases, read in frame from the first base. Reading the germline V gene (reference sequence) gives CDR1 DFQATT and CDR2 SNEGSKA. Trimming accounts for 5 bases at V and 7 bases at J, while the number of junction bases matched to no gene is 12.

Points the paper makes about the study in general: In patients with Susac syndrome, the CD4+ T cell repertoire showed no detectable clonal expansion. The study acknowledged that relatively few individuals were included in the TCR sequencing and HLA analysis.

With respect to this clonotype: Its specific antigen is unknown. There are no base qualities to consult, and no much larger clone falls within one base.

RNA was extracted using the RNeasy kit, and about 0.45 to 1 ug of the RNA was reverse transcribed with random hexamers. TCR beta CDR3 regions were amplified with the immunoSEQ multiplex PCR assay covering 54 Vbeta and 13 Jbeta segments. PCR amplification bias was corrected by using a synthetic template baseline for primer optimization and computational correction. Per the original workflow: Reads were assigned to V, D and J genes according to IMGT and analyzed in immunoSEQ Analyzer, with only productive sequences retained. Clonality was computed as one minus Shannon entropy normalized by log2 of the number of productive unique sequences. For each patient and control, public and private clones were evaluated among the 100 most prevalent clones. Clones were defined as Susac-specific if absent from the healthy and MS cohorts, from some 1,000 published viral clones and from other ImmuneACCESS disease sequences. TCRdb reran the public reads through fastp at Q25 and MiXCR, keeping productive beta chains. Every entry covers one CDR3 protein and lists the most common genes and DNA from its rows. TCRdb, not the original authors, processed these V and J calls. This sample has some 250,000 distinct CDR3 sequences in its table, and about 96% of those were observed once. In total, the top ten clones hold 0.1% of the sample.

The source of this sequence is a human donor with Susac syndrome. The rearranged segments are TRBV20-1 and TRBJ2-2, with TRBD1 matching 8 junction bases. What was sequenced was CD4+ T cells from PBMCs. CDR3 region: CSASFAGGSGGELFF. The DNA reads TGCAGTGCTTCTTTCGCAGGGGGCTCGGGCGGGGAGCTGTTTTTT.